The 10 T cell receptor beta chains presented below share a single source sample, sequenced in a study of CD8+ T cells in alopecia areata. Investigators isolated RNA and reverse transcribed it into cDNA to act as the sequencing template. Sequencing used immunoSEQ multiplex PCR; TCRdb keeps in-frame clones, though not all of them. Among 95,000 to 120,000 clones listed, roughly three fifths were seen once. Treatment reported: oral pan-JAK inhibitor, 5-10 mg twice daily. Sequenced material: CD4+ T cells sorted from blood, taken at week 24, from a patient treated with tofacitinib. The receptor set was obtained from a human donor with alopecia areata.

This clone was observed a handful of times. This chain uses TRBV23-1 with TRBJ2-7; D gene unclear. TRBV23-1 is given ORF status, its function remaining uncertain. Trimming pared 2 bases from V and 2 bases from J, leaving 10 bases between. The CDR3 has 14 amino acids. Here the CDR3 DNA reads TGCGCCAGCAGTCAAGAAGAGAACCCCTACGAGCAGTACTTC. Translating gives CASSQEENPYEQYF.

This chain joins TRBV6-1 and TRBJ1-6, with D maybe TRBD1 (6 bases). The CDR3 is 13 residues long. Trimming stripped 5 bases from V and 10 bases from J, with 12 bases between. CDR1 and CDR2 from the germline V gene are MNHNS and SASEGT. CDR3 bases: TGTGCCAGCAGTTCCAGGGGTGTCTCACCCCTCCACTTT. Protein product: CASSSRGVSPLHF.

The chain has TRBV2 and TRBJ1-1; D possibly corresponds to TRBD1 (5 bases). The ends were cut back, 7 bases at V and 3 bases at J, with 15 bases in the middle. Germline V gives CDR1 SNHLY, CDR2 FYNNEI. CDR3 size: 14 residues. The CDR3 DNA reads TGTGCCAGCACCGATGGGGGAGCCGACACTGAAGCTTTCTTT. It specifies CASTDGGADTEAFF.

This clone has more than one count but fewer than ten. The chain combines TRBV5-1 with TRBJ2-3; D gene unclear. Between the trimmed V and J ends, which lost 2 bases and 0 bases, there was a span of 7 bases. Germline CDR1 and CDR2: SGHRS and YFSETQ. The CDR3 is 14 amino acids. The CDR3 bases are TGCGCCAGCAGCTTTACACCGAGCACAGATACGCAGTATTTT. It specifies CASSFTPSTDTQYF.

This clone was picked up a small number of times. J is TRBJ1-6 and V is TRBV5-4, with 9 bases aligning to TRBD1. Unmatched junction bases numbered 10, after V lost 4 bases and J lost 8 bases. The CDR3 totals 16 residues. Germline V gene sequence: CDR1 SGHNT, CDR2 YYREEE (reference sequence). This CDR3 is CASSLTGGAPYSPLHF. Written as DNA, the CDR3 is TGTGCCAGCAGCCTTACAGGGGGCGCCCCGTATTCACCCCTCCACTTT.

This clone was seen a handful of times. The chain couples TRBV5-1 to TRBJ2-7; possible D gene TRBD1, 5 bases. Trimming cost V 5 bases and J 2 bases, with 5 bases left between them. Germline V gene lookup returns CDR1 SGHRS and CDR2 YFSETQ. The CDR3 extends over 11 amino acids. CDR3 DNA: TGCGCCAGCAGAGGGGCCTACGAGCAGTACTTC. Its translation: CASRGAYEQYF.

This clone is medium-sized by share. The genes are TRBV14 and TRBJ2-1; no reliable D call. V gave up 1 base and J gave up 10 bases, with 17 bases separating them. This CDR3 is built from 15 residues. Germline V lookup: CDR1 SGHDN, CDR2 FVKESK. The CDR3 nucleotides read TGTGCCAGCAGCCAAGGGTCACCATCACGGGCGGAGCAGTTCTTC. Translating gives CASSQGSPSRAEQFF.

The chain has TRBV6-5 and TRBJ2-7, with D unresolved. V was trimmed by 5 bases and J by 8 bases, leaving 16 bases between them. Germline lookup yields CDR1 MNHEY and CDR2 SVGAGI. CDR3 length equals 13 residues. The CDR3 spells CASSPFSFAQQYF. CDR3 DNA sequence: TGTGCCAGCAGTCCCTTCTCGTTCGCGCAGCAGTACTTC.

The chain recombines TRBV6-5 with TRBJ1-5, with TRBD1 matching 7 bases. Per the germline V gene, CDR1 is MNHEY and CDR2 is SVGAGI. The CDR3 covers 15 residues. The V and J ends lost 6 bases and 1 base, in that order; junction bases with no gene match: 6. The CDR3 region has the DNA TGTGCCAGCAGACCCACAGGGGTCAGCAATCAGCCCCAGCATTTT. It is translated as CASRPTGVSNQPQHF.

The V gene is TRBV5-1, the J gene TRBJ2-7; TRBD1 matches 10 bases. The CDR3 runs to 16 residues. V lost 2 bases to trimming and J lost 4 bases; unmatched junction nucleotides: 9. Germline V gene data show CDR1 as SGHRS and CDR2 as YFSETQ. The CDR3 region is CASSFGLGQGLYEQYF. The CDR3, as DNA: TGCGCCAGCAGCTTTGGACTGGGACAGGGGCTGTACGAGCAGTACTTC.